Below, 18 T cell receptor beta chains from the same sample are listed, as sequenced in a study of Ad26.COV2.S vaccination and SARS-CoV-2 variants. The treatment was: some 19 received Ad26.COV2.S at low or high dose, single or two shots; about 5 received placebo; per-sample allocation not given. The samples were gathered on day 63 after the first injection of vaccine or placebo. Data came from immunoSEQ multiplex PCR; TCRdb stores just in-frame clones and leaves some out. The sample lists 350,000 to 600,000 clones, 89% occurring once. The material was peripheral blood, obtained in a trial of Ad26.COV2.S vaccine versus placebo. The origin of the receptors is a person between 18 and 60 years old who received the Ad26.COV2.S COVID-19 vaccine or a placebo.

Only a few counts were recorded for this clone. The genes are TRBV20-1 and TRBJ1-6; D is unclear. The V gene's germline CDR1 is DFQATT and CDR2 SNEGSKA (reference sequence). The CDR3 totals 10 residues. Trimming cost V 4 bases and J 12 bases, with 7 bases left between them. CDR3 sequence: CSANGEPLHF. The CDR3 nucleotides read TGCAGTGCTAATGGGGAACCCCTCCACTTT.

The CDR3 region is CASSTGQLSNEKLFF. DNA of the CDR3: TGCGCCAGCAGCACGGGACAGCTCAGTAATGAAAAACTGTTTTTT. This chain uses TRBV5-1 with TRBJ1-4; 7 positions agree with TRBD1. The CDR3 runs 15 residues. V shed 4 bases and J 4 bases; nucleotides not matched to a gene: 7. The V gene's germline CDR1 is SGHRS and CDR2 YFSETQ.

This rearrangement joins TRBV3-1 (or the pseudogene TRBV3-2) to TRBJ2-7, with D possibly matching TRBD1 (6 bases). The CDR3 contains 12 residues. The germline CDR1 and CDR2 sequences are LGHDT and YNNKEL (reference sequence). Trimming removed 5 bases from V and 6 bases from J, with 11 bases in between. The CDR3 region has the DNA TGTGCCAGCAGCAACCAGGGGCGCGAGCAGTACTTC. This gives the protein CASSNQGREQYF.

In its sample, this clone was seen a few times. The chain uses TRBV10-3 and TRBJ2-7, with D unclear. The germline CDR1 and CDR2 sequences are ENHRY and SYGVKD. V lost 3 bases and J 1 base, leaving 10 bases between the germline ends. The length of the CDR3 is 14 residues. The CDR3 region is CAISDLVPSYEQYF. The CDR3 DNA reads as TGTGCCATCAGTGATTTAGTACCATCCTACGAGCAGTACTTC.

This clone was picked up a small number of times. The rearrangement joins TRBV7-9 to TRBJ2-3; TRBD2 aligns across 11 bases. V lost 2 bases to trimming and J lost 1 base; unmatched junction nucleotides: 8. The CDR3 has 18 residues. Germline values: CDR1 SEHNR, CDR2 FQNEAQ (reference sequence). The CDR3 coding sequence is TGTGCCAGCAGCTTATCAACTAGCGGGAGTTGGGGCACAGATACGCAGTATTTT. Translation: CASSLSTSGSWGTDTQYF.

In nucleotides, the CDR3 is TGTGCCAGCAGCACTCAAACAGGGCGCAATGAGCAGTTCTTC. Its translation is CASSTQTGRNEQFF. This chain connects TRBV9 to TRBJ2-1; D might be TRBD1 (6 bases). Germline lookup yields CDR1 SGDLS and CDR2 YYNGEE. The CDR3 sequence is 14 residues long. V shed 4 bases and J shed 6 bases, with 14 bases lying between them.

The genes are TRBV6-5 and TRBJ2-7; D may be TRBD1 or TRBD2 (5 bases each). The CDR3 covers 15 residues. With 7 bases removed from V and 4 bases from J, the gap between germline ends came to 20 bases. CDR1 MNHEY and CDR2 SVGAGI come from the germline V gene. CDR3 coding DNA: TGTGCCAGCACCCGCTTTGGGGGACGGACATACGAGCAGTACTTC. Its protein is CASTRFGGRTYEQYF.

The rearrangement joins TRBV19 to TRBJ2-1, with D possibly being TRBD2 (5 bases). CDR3 length equals 14 residues. CDR1 LNHDA and CDR2 SQIVND come from the germline V gene (reference sequence). V was clipped by 8 bases and J by 6 bases, with 17 bases between them. The CDR3 sequence is CASSRTQRGNEQFF. The CDR3 DNA reads as TGTGCCAGTTCTAGGACTCAAAGAGGCAATGAGCAGTTCTTC.

The gene calls are TRBV4-3 and TRBJ1-2; D might be TRBD1 (6 bases). V was cut by 5 bases and J by 2 bases, with 12 bases left in between. This CDR3 contains 14 residues. Germline assignment: CDR1 LGHNA and CDR2 YSLEER. CDR3 region: CASSSPGANYGYTF. The CDR3, as DNA: TGCGCCAGCAGCTCGCCAGGGGCGAACTATGGCTACACCTTC.

This clone is classed as medium-sized. Additional DNA sequences in this sample encode the identical CDR3. The chain joins TRBV6-5 to TRBJ1-5; no clear D. CDR1 MNHEY and CDR2 SVGAGI come from the germline V gene. The CDR3 contains 14 residues. The germline V and J ends were trimmed by 0 bases and 2 bases, with 5 bases remaining between them. The DNA of the CDR3 is TGTGCCAGCAGTTACTCGAGAGGCAATCAGCCCCAGCATTTT. Protein sequence: CASSYSRGNQPQHF.

The chain has TRBV4-1 and TRBJ2-3; D gene uncertain. The CDR3 length is 14 residues. CDR1 is MGHRA, CDR2 YSYEKL, per germline. Between the trimmed V and J ends, which lost 0 bases and 2 bases, there was a span of 6 bases. CDR3 nucleotides: TGCGCCAGCAGCCAAGACGGATCCACAGATACGCAGTATTTT. The encoded protein is CASSQDGSTDTQYF.

V usage is TRBV3-1 (or the pseudogene TRBV3-2) and J usage is TRBJ2-3; D call uncertain. V was trimmed by 0 bases and J by 0 bases, leaving 13 bases between them. The CDR3 has 17 residues. The germline V gene has CDR1 LGHDT and CDR2 YNNKEL (reference sequence). CDR3 sequence: CASSQDRVTFSTDTQYF. The CDR3 region has the DNA TGTGCCAGCAGCCAAGATCGAGTGACTTTTAGCACAGATACGCAGTATTTT.

This CDR3 reads CASSQASGSYNEQFF. The CDR3 DNA follows: TGTGCCAGCTCACAGGCTAGCGGGAGCTACAATGAGCAGTTCTTC. The rearrangement uses TRBV18 and TRBJ2-1; 10 bases agree with TRBD2. The CDR3 sequence is 15 residues long. The V segment lost 4 bases and the J segment 3 bases; nucleotides outside the gene matches: 3. The germline V gene encodes CDR1 KGHSH and CDR2 LQKENI.

The gene calls are TRBV7-9 and TRBJ1-1; D is undetermined. CDR1 SEHNR and CDR2 FQNEAQ come from the germline V gene (reference sequence). CDR3 length: 15 amino acids. V lost 3 bases and J 3 bases, leaving 14 bases between the germline ends. CDR3 nucleotides: TGTGCCAGCAGCTTCCCCCGGACGCGGGACACTGAAGCTTTCTTT. It encodes CASSFPRTRDTEAFF.

This chain joins TRBV28 and TRBJ2-4; 10 nucleotides match TRBD2. Looked up from germline, CDR1 is MDHEN and CDR2 is SYDVKM. V shed 7 bases, J shed 2 bases, and the junction held 8 bases outside the gene matches. The CDR3 loop spans 16 amino acids. CDR3 nucleotides: TGTGCCAGCAAACCATGGACTAGCGGATCCAAAAACATTCAGTACTTC. Translating gives CASKPWTSGSKNIQYF. The whole variable domain, filled in from reference TRBV28 and TRBJ2-4, reads DVKVTQSSRYLVKRTGEKVFLECVQDMDHENMFWYRQDPGLGLRLIYFSYDVKMKEKGDIPEGYSVSREKKERFSLILESASTNQTSMYLCASKPWTSGSKNIQYFGAGTRLSVL.

The gene calls are TRBV6-5 and TRBJ2-7; D perhaps matches TRBD1 (6 bases). The CDR3 loop spans 15 amino acids. The germline CDR1 and CDR2 sequences are MNHEY and SVGAGI. Deletions cut 2 bases from V and 0 bases from J, with 11 bases between. The CDR3 loop reads CASSYDTGSSYEQYF. The DNA of the CDR3 is TGTGCCAGCAGTTACGACACAGGGAGCTCCTACGAGCAGTACTTC.

The chain links TRBV20-1 to TRBJ2-1; D is uncertain. Deletions cut 6 bases from V and 5 bases from J, with 8 bases between. The CDR3 has 11 amino acids. Per the germline V gene, CDR1 is DFQATT and CDR2 is SNEGSKA (reference sequence). The CDR3 DNA reads TGCAGTGCCTCCAAGAACAATGAGCAGTTCTTC. Residues: CSASKNNEQFF.

The chain carries TRBV18 and TRBJ2-5; 9 bases match TRBD1. CDR1 and CDR2 (germline): KGHSH, LQKENI. Trimming took 3 bases from V and 6 from J; bases not matched to a gene: 8. The CDR3 length is 15 residues. The CDR3 protein is CASSPPGQGSQTQYF. CDR3 DNA: TGTGCCAGCTCACCGCCGGGACAGGGCTCGCAGACCCAGTACTTC.